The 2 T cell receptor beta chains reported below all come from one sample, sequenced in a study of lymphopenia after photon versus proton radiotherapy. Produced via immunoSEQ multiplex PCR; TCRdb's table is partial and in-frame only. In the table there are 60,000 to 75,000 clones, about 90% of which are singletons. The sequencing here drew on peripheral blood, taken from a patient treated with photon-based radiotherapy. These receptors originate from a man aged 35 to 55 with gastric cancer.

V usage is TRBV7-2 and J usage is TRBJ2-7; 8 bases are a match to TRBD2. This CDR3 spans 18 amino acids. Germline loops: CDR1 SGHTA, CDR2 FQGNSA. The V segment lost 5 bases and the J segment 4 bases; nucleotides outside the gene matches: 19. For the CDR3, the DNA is TGTGCCAGCAGCCTAAAACCGGGGGGGGGCGCCGTCGGTTACGAGCAGTACTTC. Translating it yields CASSLKPGGGAVGYEQYF.

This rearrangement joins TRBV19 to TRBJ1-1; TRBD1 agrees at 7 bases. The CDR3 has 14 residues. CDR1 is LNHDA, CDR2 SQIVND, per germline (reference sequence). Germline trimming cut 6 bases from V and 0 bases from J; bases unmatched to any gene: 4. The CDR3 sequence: CASRSGQMNTEAFF. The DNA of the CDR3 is TGTGCCAGTAGATCGGGACAGATGAACACTGAAGCTTTCTTT.